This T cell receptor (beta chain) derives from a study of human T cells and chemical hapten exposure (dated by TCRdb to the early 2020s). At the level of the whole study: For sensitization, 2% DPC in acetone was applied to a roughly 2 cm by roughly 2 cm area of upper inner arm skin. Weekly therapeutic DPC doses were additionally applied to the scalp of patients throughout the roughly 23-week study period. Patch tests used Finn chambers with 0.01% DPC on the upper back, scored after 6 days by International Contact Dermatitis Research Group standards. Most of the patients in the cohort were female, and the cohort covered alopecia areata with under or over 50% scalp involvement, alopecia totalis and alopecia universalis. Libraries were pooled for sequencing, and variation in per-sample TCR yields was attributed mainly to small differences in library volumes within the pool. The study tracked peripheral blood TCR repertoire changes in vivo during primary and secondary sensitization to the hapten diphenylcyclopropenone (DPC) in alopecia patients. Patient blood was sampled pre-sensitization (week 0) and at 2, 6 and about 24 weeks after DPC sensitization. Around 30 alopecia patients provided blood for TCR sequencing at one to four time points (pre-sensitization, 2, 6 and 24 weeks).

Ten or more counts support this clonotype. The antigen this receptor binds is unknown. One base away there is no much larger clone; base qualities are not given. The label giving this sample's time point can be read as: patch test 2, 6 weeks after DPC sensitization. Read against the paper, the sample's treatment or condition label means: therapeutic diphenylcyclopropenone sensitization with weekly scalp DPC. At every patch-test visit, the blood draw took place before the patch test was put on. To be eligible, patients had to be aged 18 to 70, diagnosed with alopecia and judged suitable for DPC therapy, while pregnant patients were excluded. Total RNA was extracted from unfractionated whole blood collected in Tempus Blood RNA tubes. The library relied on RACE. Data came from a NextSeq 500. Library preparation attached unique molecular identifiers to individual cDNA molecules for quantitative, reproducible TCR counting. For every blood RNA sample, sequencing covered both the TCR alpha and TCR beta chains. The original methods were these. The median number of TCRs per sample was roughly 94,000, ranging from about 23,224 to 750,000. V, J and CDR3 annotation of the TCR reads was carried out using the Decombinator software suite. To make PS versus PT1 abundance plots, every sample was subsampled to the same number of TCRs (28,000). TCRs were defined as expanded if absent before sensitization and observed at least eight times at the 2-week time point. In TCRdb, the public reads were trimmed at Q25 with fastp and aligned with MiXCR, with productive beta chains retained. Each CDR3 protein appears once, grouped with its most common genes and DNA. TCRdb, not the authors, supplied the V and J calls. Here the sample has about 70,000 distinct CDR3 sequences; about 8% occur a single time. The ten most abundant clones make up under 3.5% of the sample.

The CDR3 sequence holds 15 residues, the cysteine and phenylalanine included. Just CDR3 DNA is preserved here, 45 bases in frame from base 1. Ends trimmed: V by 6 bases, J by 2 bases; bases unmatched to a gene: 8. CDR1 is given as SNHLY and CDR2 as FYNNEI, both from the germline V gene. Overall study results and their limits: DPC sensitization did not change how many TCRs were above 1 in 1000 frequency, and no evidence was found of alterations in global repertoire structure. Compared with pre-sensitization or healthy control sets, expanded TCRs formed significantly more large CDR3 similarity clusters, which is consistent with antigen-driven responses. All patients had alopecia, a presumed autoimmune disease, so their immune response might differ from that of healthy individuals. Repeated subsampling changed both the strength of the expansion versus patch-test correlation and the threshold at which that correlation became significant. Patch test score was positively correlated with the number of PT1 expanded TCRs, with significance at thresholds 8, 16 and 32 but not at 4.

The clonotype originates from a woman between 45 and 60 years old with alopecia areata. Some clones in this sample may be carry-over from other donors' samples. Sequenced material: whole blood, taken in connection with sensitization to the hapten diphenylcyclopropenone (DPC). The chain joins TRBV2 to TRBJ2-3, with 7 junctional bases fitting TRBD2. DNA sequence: TGTGCCAGCAGACCCAGGACTAGAACCACAGATACGCAGTATTTT. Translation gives CASRPRTRTTDTQYF.